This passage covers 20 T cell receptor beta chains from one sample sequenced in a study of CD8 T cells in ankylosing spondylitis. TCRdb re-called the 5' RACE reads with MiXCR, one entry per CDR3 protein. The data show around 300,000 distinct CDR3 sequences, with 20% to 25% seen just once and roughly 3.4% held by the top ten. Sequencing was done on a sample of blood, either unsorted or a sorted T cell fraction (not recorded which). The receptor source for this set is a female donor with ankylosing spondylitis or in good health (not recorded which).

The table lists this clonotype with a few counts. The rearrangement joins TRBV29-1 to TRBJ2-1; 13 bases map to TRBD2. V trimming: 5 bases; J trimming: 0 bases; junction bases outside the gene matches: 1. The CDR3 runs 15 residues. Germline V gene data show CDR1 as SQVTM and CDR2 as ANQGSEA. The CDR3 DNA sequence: TGCAGCGTTAGGACTAGCGGGAGCTCCTACAATGAGCAGTTCTTC. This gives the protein CSVRTSGSSYNEQFF.

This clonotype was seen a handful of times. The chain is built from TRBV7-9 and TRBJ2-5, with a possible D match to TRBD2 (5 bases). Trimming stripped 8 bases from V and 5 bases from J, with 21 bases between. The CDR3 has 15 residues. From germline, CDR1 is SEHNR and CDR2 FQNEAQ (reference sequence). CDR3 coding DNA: TGTGCCAGCTCCCCCCGAGTCGGGAAGGGCGAGACCCAGTACTTC. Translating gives CASSPRVGKGETQYF. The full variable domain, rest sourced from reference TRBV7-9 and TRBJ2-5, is DTGVSQNPRHKITKRGQNVTFRCDPISEHNRLYWYRQTLGQGPEFLTYFQNEAQLEKSRLLSDRFSAERPKGSFSTLEIQRTEQGDSAMYLCASSPRVGKGETQYFGPGTRLLVL.

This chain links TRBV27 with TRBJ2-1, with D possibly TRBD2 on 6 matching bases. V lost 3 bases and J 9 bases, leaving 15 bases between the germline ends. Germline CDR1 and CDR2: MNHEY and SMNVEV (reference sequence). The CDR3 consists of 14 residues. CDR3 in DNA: TGTGCCAGCAGTTTGGGGCTAGCGCGGAGTGAGCAGTTCTTC. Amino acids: CASSLGLARSEQFF.

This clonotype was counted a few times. The DNA of the CDR3 is TGTGCCAGCAGCTTAGGGGCACAAGCCTACGAGCAGTACTTC. Translation: CASSLGAQAYEQYF. V and J are TRBV7-2 and TRBJ2-7; D unresolved. Trimming pared 1 base from V and 2 bases from J, leaving 9 bases between. Germline values: CDR1 SGHTA, CDR2 FQGNSA. The CDR3 is made up of 14 amino acids.

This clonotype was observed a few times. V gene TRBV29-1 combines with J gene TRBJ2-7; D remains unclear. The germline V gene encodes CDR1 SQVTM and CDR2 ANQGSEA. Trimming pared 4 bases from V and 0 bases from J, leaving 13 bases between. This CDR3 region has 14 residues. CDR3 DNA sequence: TGCAGCGTTGCGCCCCGCTTAAGCTCCTACGAGCAGTACTTC. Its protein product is CSVAPRLSSYEQYF.

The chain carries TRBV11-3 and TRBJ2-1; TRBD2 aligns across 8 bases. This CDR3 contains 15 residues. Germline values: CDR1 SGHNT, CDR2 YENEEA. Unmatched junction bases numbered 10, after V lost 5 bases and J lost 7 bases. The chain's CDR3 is CASSPRGGRQNEQFF. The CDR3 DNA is TGTGCCAGCAGCCCTAGGGGCGGGAGGCAGAATGAGCAGTTCTTC. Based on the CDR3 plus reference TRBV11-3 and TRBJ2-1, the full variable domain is EAGVVQSPRYKIIEKKQPVAFWCNPISGHNTLYWYLQNLGQGPELLIRYENEEAVDDSQLPKDRFSAERLKGVDSTLKIQPAELGDSAVYLCASSPRGGRQNEQFFGPGTRLTVL.

CDR3 coding DNA: TGCAGTGCTAGAGATCTAGAGGGGATGGAGACCCAGTACTTC. This codes for CSARDLEGMETQYF. The chain is built from TRBV20-1 and TRBJ2-5; D possibly matches TRBD1 or TRBD2 (5 bases each). The CDR3 extends over 14 amino acids. With 0 bases removed from V and 5 bases from J, the gap between germline ends came to 13 bases. Germline CDR1 reads DFQATT; CDR2 reads SNEGSKA (reference sequence).

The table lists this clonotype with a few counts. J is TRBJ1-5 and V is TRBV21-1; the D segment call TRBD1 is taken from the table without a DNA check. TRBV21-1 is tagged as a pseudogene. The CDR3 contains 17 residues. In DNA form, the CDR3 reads TGTGCCAGCAGCAAAGCGCCCAGGGATGGGTGGTATCAGCCCCAGCATTTT. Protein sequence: CASSKAPRDGWYQPQHF.

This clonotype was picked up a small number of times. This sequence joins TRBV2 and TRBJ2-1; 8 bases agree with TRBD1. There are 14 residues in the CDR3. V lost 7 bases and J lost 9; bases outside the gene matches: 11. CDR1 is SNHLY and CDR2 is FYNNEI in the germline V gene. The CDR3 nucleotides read TGTGCCAGCACCTCGGACAGGGTGGTAGGTGAGCAGTTCTTC. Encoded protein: CASTSDRVVGEQFF.

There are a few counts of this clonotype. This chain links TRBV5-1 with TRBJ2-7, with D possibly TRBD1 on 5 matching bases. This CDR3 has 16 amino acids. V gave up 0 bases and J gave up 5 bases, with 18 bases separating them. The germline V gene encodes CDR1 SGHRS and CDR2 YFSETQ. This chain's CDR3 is CASSLVPDTLSDEQYF. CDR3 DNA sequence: TGCGCCAGCAGCTTGGTCCCGGACACGCTTTCCGACGAGCAGTACTTC.

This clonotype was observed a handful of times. The CDR3 sequence: CASSRQGATYEQYF. The DNA for the CDR3 is TGTGCCAGCAGTCGTCAGGGGGCGACTTACGAGCAGTACTTC. The rearrangement joins TRBV7-8 to TRBJ2-7; TRBD1 matches 8 bases. The CDR3 totals 14 residues. Germline V gene data show CDR1 as SGHVS and CDR2 as FQNEAQ. Losses at the gene ends were 6 bases for V and 4 bases for J; bases not matched to a gene: 8.

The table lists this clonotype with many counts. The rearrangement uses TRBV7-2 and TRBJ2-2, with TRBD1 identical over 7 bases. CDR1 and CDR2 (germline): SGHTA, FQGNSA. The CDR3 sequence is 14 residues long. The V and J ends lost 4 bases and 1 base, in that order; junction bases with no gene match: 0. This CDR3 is CASSWTGNTGELFF. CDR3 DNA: TGTGCCAGCAGCTGGACAGGGAACACCGGGGAGCTGTTTTTT.

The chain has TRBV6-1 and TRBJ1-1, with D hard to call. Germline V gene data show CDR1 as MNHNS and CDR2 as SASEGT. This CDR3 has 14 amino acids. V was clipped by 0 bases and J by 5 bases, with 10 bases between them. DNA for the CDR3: TGTGCCAGCAGTGAAGCCCAAGGGCAGACTGAAGCTTTCTTT. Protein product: CASSEAQGQTEAFF.

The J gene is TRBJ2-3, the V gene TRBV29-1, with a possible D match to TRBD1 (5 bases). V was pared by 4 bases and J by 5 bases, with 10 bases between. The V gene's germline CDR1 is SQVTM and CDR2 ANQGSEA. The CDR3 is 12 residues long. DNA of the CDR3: TGCAGCGTTGGCAGGGCAAGAGATACGCAGTATTTT. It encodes CSVGRARDTQYF.

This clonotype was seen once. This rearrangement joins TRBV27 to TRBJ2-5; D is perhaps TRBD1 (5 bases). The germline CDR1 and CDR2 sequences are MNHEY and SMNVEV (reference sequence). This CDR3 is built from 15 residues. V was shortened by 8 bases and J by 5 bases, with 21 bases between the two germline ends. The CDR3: CASSPQTTDGETQYF. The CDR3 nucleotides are TGTGCCAGCTCTCCCCAAACGACAGACGGGGAGACCCAGTACTTC.

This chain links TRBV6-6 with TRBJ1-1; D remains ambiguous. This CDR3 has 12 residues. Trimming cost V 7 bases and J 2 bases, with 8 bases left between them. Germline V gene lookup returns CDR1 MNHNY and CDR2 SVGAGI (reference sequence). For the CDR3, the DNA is TGTGCCAGCAAGGCAGCTAACACTGAAGCTTTCTTT. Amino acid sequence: CASKAANTEAFF.

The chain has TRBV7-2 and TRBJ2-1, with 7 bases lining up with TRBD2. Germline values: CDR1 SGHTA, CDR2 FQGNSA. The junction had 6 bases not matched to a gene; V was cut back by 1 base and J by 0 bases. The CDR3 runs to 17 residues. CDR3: CASSLGLAENSYNEQFF. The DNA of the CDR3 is TGTGCCAGCAGCTTAGGGCTAGCGGAAAACTCCTACAATGAGCAGTTCTTC.

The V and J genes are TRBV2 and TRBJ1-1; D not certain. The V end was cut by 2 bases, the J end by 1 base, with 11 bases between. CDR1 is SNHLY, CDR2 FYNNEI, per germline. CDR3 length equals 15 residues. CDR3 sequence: CASSETRHTNTEAFF. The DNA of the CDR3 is TGTGCCAGCAGTGAAACAAGGCACACGAACACTGAAGCTTTCTTT.

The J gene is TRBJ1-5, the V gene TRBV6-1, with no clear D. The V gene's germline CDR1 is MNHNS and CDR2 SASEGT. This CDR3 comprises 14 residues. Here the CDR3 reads CATLDPGGNQPQHF. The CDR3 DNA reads TGTGCTACGCTCGACCCGGGAGGCAATCAGCCCCAGCATTTT.

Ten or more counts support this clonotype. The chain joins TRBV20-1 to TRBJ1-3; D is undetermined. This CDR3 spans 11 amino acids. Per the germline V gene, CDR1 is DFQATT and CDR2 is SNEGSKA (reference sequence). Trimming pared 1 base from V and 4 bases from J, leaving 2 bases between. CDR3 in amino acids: CSARAGNTIYF. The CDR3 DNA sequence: TGCAGTGCTAGAGCCGGAAACACCATATATTTT.